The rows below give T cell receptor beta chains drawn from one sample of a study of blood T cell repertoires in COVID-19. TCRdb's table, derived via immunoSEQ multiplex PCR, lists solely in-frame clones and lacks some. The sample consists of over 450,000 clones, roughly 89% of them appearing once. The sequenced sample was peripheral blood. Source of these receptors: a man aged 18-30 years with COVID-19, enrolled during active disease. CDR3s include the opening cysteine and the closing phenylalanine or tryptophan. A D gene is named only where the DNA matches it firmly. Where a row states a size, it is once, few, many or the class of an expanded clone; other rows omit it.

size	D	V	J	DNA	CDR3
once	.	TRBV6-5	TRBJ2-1	TGTGCCAGCAGTCTCACAGGGTTCAATGAGCAGTTCTTC	CASSLTGFNEQFF
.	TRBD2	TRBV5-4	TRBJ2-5	TGTGCCAGCGGGAGGGCCCGGGTAGGAGAGACCCAGTACTTC	CASGRARVGETQYF
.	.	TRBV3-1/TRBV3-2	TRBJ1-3	TGTGCCAGCAGCCTCTGGAGGATCTCGGGAGGAAACACCATATATTTT	CASSLWRISGGNTIYF
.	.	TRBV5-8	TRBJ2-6	TGTGCCAGCAGCTTCGGGACTGGTGGGGCCAACGTCCTGACTTTC	CASSFGTGGANVLTF
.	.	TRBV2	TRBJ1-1	TGTGCCAGCAACAGAGATTCGGCGGGTGACACTGAAGCTTTCTTT	CASNRDSAGDTEAFF
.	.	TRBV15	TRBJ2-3	TGTGCCACCAGTAACGTAGCGGATCTCACAAATACGCAGTATTTT	CATSNVADLTNTQYF
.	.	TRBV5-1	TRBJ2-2	TGCGCCAGCAGCACCAGCGGGTCGCGGAACACCGGGGAGCTGTTTTTT	CASSTSGSRNTGELFF
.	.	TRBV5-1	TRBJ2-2	TGCGCCAGCAGCTTGGGACTATACGGTCCCGGGGAGCTGTTTTTT	CASSLGLYGPGELFF
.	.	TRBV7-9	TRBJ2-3	TGTGCCAGCAGACCAACGGGCGGGACAGCCAAGGGAGATACGCAGTATTTT	CASRPTGGTAKGDTQYF
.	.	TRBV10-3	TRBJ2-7	TGTGCCATCAGTGCACAGGGTACCCACGAGCAGTACTTC	CAISAQGTHEQYF
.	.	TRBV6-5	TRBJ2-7	TGTGCCAGCAGGCAACAGGACCCCTACGAGCAGTACTTC	CASRQQDPYEQYF
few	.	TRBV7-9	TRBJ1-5	TGTGCCAGCAGCTTACAGGGGTTCGAGCCCCAGCATTTT	CASSLQGFEPQHF
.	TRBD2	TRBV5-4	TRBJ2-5	TGTGCCAGCAGCCCGAGACTAGCGGGGCACCTCCAAGAGACCCAGTACTTC	CASSPRLAGHLQETQYF
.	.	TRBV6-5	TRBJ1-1	TGTGCCAGCAGTTACTCAGCGGGGATAACTGAAGCTTTCTTT	CASSYSAGITEAFF
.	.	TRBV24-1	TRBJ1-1	TGTGCCACCAGTGATCGAGGCACTGAAGCTTTCTTT	CATSDRGTEAFF
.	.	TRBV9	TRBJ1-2	TGTGCCAGCAGCGTAGGGTCAGGGGCTAACTATGGCTACACCTTC	CASSVGSGANYGYTF
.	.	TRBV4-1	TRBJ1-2	TGCGCCAGCAGCCTACAACAGGGAGACTATGGCTACACCTTC	CASSLQQGDYGYTF
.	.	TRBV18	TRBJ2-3	TGTGCCAGCTCACCACAACCTCGCGGGGTCACAGATACGCAGTATTTT	CASSPQPRGVTDTQYF
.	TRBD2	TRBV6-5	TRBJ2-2	TGTGCCAGCAGTTGGACTAGCGGGGGGGCTAGGGAGCTGTTTTTT	CASSWTSGGARELFF
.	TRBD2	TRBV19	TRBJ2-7	TGTGCCAGTAGTATGGTGGTAGCGGGATCGGACGAGCAGTACTTC	CASSMVVAGSDEQYF
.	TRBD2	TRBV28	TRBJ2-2	TGTGCCAGCAGTGTCGGGACTAGCGATTTGGGGACCGGGGAGCTGTTTTTT	CASSVGTSDLGTGELFF
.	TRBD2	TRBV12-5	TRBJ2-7	TGTGCTAGTGGTTTGGTACCAGGGACTAGCCCATACGAGCAGTACTTC	CASGLVPGTSPYEQYF
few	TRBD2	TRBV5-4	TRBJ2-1	TGTGCCAGCAGCATGGTTCCGGGGGGTGGGTACAATGAGCAGTTCTTC	CASSMVPGGGYNEQFF
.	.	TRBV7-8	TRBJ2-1	TGTGCCAGCAGGGGGAGCTCCTACAATGAGCAGTTCTTC	CASRGSSYNEQFF
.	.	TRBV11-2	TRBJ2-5	TGTGCCAGCAGCTTAGGAAGGGGCAGGGCGGTCGAGACCCAGTACTTC	CASSLGRGRAVETQYF
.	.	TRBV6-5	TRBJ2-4	TGTGCCAGCAGCCTTAGAAGGGAGCTAAACATTCAGTACTTC	CASSLRRELNIQYF
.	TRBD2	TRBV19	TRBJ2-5	TGTGCCAGTAGTGCTAGGACTAGCGGGAGAGAGACCCAGTACTTC	CASSARTSGRETQYF
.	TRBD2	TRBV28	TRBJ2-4	TGTGCCAGCAGTACTAGCGGGCTGCAGTACTTC	CASSTSGLQYF
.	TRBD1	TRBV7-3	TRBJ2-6	TGTGCCAGCAGTGGACAGGGACCCTACTCTGGGGCCAACGTCCTGACTTTC	CASSGQGPYSGANVLTF
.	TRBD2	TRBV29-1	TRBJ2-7	TGCAGCGTTGGCGTAGCGGGAGGATACGAGCAGTACTTC	CSVGVAGGYEQYF
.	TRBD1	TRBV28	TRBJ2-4	TGTGCCAGCAGTTCGGCAGGGGGCTTGGCCAAAAACATTCAGTACTTC	CASSSAGGLAKNIQYF
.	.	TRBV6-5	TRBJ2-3	TGTGCCAGCAGGGGACACAGCACAGATACGCAGTATTTT	CASRGHSTDTQYF
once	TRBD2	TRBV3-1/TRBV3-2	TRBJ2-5	TGTGCCAGCAGCCAAGAATCGAGCGGGAGTTTAGAGACCCAGTACTTC	CASSQESSGSLETQYF
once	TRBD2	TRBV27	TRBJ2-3	TGTGCCAGCAGTTCCCTTTCCCGGACTAGCGAAGGGGATACGCAGTATTTT	CASSSLSRTSEGDTQYF
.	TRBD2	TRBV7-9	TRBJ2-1	TGTGCCAGCAGCTCCACCCAAGGCGGGGGATACAATGAGCAGTTCTTC	CASSSTQGGGYNEQFF
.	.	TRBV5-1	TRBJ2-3	TGCGCCAGCAGGCTGGAGGTCACAGATACGCAGTATTTT	CASRLEVTDTQYF
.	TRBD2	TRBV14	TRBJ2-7	TGTGCCAGCAGCCTCATAGCGGGAGGCCCCTACGAGCAGTACTTC	CASSLIAGGPYEQYF
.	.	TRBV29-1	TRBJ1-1	TGCAGCGTTGTGAGACTCCTGATCACTGAAGCTTTCTTT	CSVVRLLITEAFF
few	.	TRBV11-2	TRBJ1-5	TGTGCCAGCAGCTTAGAACGGGATCAGCCCCAGCATTTT	CASSLERDQPQHF
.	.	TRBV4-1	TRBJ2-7	TGCGCCAGCAGCCAAGTCACAGCAGCCTACGAGCAGTACTTC	CASSQVTAAYEQYF